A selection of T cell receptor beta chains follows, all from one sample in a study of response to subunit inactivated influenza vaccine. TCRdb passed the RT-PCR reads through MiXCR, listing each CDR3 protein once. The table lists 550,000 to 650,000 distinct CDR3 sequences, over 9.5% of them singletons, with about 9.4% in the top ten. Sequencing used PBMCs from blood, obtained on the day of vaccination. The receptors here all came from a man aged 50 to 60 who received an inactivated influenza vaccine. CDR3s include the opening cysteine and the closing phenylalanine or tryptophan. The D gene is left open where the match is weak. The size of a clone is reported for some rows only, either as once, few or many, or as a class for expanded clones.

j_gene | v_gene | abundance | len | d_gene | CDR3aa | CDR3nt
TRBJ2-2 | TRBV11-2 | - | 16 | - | CASSLRRTPNTGELFF | TGTGCCAGCAGCTTACGAAGGACGCCGAACACCGGGGAGCTGTTTTTT
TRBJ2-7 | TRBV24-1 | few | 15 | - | CATSDPSGGRYEQYF | TGTGCCACCAGTGATCCCTCGGGGGGCCGCTACGAGCAGTACTTC
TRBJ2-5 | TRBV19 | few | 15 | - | CASSETITLQETQYF | TGTGCCAGTAGTGAGACGATTACCCTCCAAGAGACCCAGTACTTC
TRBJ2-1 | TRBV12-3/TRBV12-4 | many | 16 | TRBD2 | CASSPPGLAGYNEQFF | TGTGCCAGCAGTCCCCCGGGACTAGCGGGGTACAATGAGCAGTTCTTC
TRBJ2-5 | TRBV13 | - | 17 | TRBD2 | CASSSGTSGAYQETQYF | TGTGCCAGCAGCTCGGGGACTAGCGGGGCGTACCAAGAGACCCAGTACTTC
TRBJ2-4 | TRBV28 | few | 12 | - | CAAQRQSTIQYF | TGTGCGGCACAGCGACAGTCAACTATTCAGTACTTC
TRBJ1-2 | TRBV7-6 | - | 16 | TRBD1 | CASSLGGQGRVHGYTF | TGTGCCAGCAGCTTAGGGGGACAGGGGAGGGTGCATGGCTACACCTTC
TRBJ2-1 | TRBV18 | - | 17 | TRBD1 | CASSGQGRGLFYNEQFF | TGTGCCAGCTCAGGACAGGGTAGGGGACTTTTCTACAATGAGCAGTTCTTC
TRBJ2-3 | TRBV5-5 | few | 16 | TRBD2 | CASSSFSGGATDTQYF | TGTGCCAGCAGCTCCTTTAGCGGGGGGGCCACAGATACGCAGTATTTT
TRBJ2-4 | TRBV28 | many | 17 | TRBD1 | CASSLWIVGTEGNIQYF | TGTGCCAGCAGTTTATGGATTGTGGGGACAGAGGGAAACATTCAGTACTTC
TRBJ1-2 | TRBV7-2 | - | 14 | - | CASRTGDSGYGYTF | TGTGCCAGCAGAACGGGGGATTCGGGCTATGGCTACACCTTC
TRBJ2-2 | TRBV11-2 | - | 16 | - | CASSLFISANTGELFF | TGTGCCAGCAGCTTATTCATTAGCGCGAACACCGGGGAGCTGTTTTTT
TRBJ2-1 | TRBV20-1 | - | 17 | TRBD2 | CCAGGGLAGLSYNEQFF | TGCTGTGCTGGAGGAGGACTAGCGGGACTCTCCTACAATGAGCAGTTCTTC
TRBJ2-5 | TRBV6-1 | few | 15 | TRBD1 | CASRPDRGSSETQYF | TGTGCCAGCAGACCGGACAGGGGGAGTTCGGAGACCCAGTACTTC
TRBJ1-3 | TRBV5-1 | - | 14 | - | CASSFGAAGNTIYF | TGCGCCAGCAGCTTCGGAGCGGCTGGAAACACCATATATTTT
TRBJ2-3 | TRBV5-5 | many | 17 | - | CASNLLLGTGQTDTQYF | TGTGCCAGCAACCTGTTGCTAGGCACGGGTCAAACAGATACGCAGTATTTT
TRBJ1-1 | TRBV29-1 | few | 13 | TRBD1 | CSVDTGAGTEAFF | TGCAGCGTTGACACAGGGGCCGGCACTGAAGCTTTCTTT
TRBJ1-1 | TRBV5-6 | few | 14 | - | CASSWRDPNTEAFF | TGTGCCAGCAGCTGGAGGGACCCGAACACTGAAGCTTTCTTT
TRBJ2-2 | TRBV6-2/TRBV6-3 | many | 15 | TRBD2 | CASRPGLVRPGELFF | TGTGCCAGCCGGCCGGGACTAGTCCGGCCCGGGGAGCTGTTTTTT
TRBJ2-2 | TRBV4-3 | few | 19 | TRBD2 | CASSQAGGLAAPNTGELFF | TGCGCCAGCAGCCAAGCGGGGGGACTAGCGGCGCCGAACACCGGGGAGCTGTTTTTT
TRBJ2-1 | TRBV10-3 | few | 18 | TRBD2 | CAISEPWRAGGIHNEQFF | TGTGCCATCAGTGAGCCCTGGAGGGCGGGAGGAATCCACAATGAGCAGTTCTTC
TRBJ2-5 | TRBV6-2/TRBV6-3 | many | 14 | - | CASSYGSGEETQYF | TGTGCCAGCAGTTACGGGTCAGGGGAAGAGACCCAGTACTTC
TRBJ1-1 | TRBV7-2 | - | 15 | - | CASSWRGGLGTEAFF | TGTGCCAGCAGCTGGCGCGGGGGCCTAGGGACTGAAGCTTTCTTT
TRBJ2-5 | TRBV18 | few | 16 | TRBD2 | CASSPPTSGPGETQYF | TGTGCCAGCTCACCACCGACTAGCGGCCCCGGAGAGACCCAGTACTTC
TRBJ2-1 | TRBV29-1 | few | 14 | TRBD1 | CSVAASTGSNEQFF | TGCAGCGTAGCCGCCTCGACAGGGAGCAATGAGCAGTTCTTC
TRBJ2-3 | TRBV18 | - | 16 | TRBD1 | CASSRGQGPHTDTQYF | TGTGCCAGCTCACGCGGACAGGGGCCACACACAGATACGCAGTATTTT
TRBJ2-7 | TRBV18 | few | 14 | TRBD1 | CASSPPGTANEQYF | TGTGCCAGCTCACCCCCAGGGACAGCAAACGAGCAGTACTTC
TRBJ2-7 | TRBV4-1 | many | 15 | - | CASSQVGGLAYEQYF | TGCGCCAGCAGCCAAGTAGGAGGGCTAGCCTACGAGCAGTACTTC
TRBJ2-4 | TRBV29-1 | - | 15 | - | CSVESADGAKNIQYF | TGCAGCGTTGAGTCGGCGGACGGAGCCAAAAACATTCAGTACTTC
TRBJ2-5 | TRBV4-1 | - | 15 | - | CASSQDHLPQETQYF | TGCGCCAGCAGCCAAGATCACTTACCCCAAGAGACCCAGTACTTC
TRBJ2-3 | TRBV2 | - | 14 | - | CASTEAESTDTQYF | TGTGCCAGCACGGAGGCGGAGAGCACAGATACGCAGTATTTT
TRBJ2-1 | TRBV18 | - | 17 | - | CASSPPRGQERSDEQFF | TGTGCCAGCTCACCACCGAGGGGTCAGGAACGCTCGGATGAGCAGTTCTTC
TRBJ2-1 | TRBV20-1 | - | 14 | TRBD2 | CSGLGTSGRVEQFF | TGCAGTGGCCTCGGGACTAGCGGGAGAGTTGAGCAGTTCTTC
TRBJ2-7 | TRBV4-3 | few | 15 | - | CASSQGRGYSYEQYF | TGCGCCAGCAGCCAAGGGAGGGGGTACTCCTACGAGCAGTACTTC
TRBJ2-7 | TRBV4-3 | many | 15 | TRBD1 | CASSQLGQGVYEQYF | TGCGCCAGCAGCCAACTGGGACAGGGGGTCTACGAGCAGTACTTC
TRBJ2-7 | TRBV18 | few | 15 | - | CASSRTDRGPYEQYF | TGTGCCAGCTCAAGGACAGACCGAGGCCCCTACGAGCAGTACTTC
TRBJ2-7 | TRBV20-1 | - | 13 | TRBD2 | CSLPGLAFGEQYF | TGCAGTTTGCCGGGACTAGCATTTGGCGAGCAGTACTTC
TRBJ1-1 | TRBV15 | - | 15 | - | CATSRGGGSVTEAFF | TGTGCCACCAGCCGAGGGGGGGGCTCGGTTACTGAAGCTTTCTTT
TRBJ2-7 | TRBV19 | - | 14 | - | CASSIDWSGYEQYF | TGTGCCAGTAGTATAGATTGGAGCGGGTACGAGCAGTACTTC
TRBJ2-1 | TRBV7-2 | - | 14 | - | CASSLAPSANEQFF | TGTGCCAGCAGCTTAGCGCCTAGTGCCAATGAGCAGTTCTTC
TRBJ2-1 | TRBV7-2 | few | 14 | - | CASSSRGQGNEQFF | TGTGCCAGCAGCTCTAGAGGGCAGGGTAATGAGCAGTTCTTC
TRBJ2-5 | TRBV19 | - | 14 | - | CASTPRDFQETQYF | TGTGCCAGTACCCCTCGGGACTTCCAAGAGACCCAGTACTTC
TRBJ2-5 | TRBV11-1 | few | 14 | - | CASSLVFYPSAQYF | TGTGCCAGCAGCTTAGTATTTTACCCGTCGGCCCAGTACTTC
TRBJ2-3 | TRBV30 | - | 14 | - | CAWSVGIGTDTQYF | TGTGCCTGGAGTGTCGGGATAGGCACAGATACGCAGTATTTT
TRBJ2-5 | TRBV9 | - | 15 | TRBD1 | CASSATQGAGETQYF | TGTGCCAGCAGCGCCACACAGGGGGCCGGGGAGACCCAGTACTTC
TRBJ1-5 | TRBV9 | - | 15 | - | CASSVGGLNDQPQHF | TGTGCCAGCAGCGTAGGAGGGTTAAACGATCAGCCCCAGCATTTT
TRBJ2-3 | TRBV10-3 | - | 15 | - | CAISSQGGGTDTQYF | TGTGCCATCAGTAGTCAGGGTGGTGGGACAGATACGCAGTATTTT
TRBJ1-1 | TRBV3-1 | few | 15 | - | CASSLSGKGNTEAFF | TGTGCCAGCAGCCTCTCAGGAAAGGGGAACACTGAAGCTTTCTTT
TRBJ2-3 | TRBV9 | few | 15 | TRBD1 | CASSVEQGATDTQYF | TGTGCCAGCAGCGTAGAACAGGGGGCTACAGATACGCAGTATTTT
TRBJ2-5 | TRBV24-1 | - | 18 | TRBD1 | CATSDRGQGAAIQETQYF | TGTGCCACCAGTGACCGCGGACAGGGGGCCGCCATTCAAGAGACCCAGTACTTC
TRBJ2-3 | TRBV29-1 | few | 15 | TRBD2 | CSVLLAGGYTDTQYF | TGCAGCGTACTACTAGCGGGGGGGTACACAGATACGCAGTATTTT
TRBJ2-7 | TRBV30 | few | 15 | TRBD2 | CAWTESGSQTYEQYF | TGTGCCTGGACCGAGAGCGGGAGTCAAACCTACGAGCAGTACTTC
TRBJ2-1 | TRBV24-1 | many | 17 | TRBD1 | CATSDLGQGEGYNEQFF | TGTGCCACCAGTGATTTAGGACAGGGCGAGGGTTACAATGAGCAGTTCTTC
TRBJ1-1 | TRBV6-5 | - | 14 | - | CASSYQSLSTEAFF | TGTGCCAGCAGTTACCAATCTCTAAGCACTGAAGCTTTCTTT
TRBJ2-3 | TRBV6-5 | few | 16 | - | CASSYSGPTETDTQYF | TGTGCCAGCAGTTACTCAGGGCCTACCGAAACAGATACGCAGTATTTT